Listed below are T cell receptor beta chains from one sample, sequenced in a study of shared clonotypes between healthy human individuals. Only in-frame clones appear in the TCRdb table, and some are missing; sequencing was by immunoSEQ multiplex PCR. Found here are 2 million to 3 million clones, under 95% of them singletons; the top ten hold approximately 0.36%. Sequenced material: naive CD4+ T cells from PBMCs. Receptor source: a man between 18 and 35 years old in good health. Some clones in this sample may be carry-over from other donors' samples. Each CDR3 is given with its conserved first and last residue.

j_call v_call cdr3_aa
TRBJ2-3 TRBV5-1 CASSSGTSGRSADTQYF
TRBJ2-1 TRBV5-1 CASSLVLAVNEQFF
TRBJ1-4 TRBV6-6 CASSFWREANEKLFF
TRBJ1-6 TRBV7-2 CASRVFNNSPLHF
TRBJ2-7 TRBV11-1 CASRWDRASYEQYF
TRBJ2-7 TRBV20-1 CSARDYEQYF
TRBJ1-2 TRBV5-5 CASSLRVAEGDGYTF
TRBJ2-5 TRBV14 CASSSWTGGVETQYF
TRBJ1-1 TRBV11-1 CASSLAGTGGTEAFF
TRBJ1-2 TRBV6-4 CATTIGGVWGYTF
TRBJ1-2 TRBV4-1 CASSPTRGREEGYTF
TRBJ2-7 TRBV15 CATSWDIPDYEQYF
TRBJ2-7 TRBV11-3 CASSPGTSAEQYF
TRBJ1-2 TRBV10-3 CAIRPGDSINYGYTF
TRBJ1-3 TRBV5-4 CASSRPSGNTIYF
TRBJ2-1 TRBV9 CASSGSGLGGTEQFF
TRBJ2-2 TRBV11-3 CASSLLGYPGELFF
TRBJ2-3 TRBV4-2 CASSQVAIVGTDTQYF
TRBJ2-2 TRBV28 CASSSAGRNTGELFF
TRBJ2-2 TRBV28 CASSLRTANTGELFF
TRBJ2-1 TRBV5-1 CASSLLLAANNEQFF
TRBJ1-4 TRBV5-4 CASSPGAGKEKLFF
TRBJ2-7 TRBV27 CASSPTRLAGVSEQYF
TRBJ2-5 TRBV4-2 CASSQSGSGAETQYF
TRBJ2-7 TRBV28 CASSVPGQGAREQYF
TRBJ1-6 TRBV2 CASSETRSGVAPLHF
TRBJ2-1 TRBV28 CASSLGRQYSFRNEQFF
TRBJ2-5 TRBV9 CASSPHSGRGAETQYF
TRBJ2-7 TRBV5-4 CASSPRSTGGYEQYF
TRBJ2-7 TRBV7-9 CASSLADGSYEQYF
TRBJ2-7 TRBV4-2 CASSQGTSAPYEQYF
TRBJ2-1 TRBV7-9 CASSYNSNYNEQFF
TRBJ2-5 TRBV12-5 CASGDTGGTETQYF
TRBJ2-1 TRBV11-2 CASSLVRAGNEQFF
TRBJ2-7 TRBV4-1 CASSQGRQGKYEQYF
TRBJ1-1 TRBV7-2 CASSSPGQARTEAFF
TRBJ1-1 TRBV5-1 CASSFRGGSNTEAFF
TRBJ2-6 TRBV10-3 CAISRDSVLSGANVLTF
TRBJ2-2 TRBV6-5 CASSLNRGTGELFF
TRBJ1-1 TRBV15 CATSSRQGSYSLEAFF
TRBJ2-3 TRBV20-1 CSARGTDTQYF
TRBJ2-7 TRBV7-2 CASSASSYEQYF
TRBJ2-7 TRBV6-5 CASRRRDRGYEQYF
TRBJ2-3 TRBV18 CASSPKQGRTQYF
TRBJ2-3 TRBV7-3 CASSLMGDHTDTQYF
TRBJ2-6 TRBV19 CASTLSEAGANVLTF
TRBJ2-4 TRBV30 CAWSVWREAGVNIQYF
TRBJ2-7 TRBV5-1 CASSLRDAAYEQYF
TRBJ1-1 TRBV18 CASSYRSTGGRTEAFF
TRBJ1-5 TRBV4-1 CASGNTGQPQHF
TRBJ2-2 TRBV5-1 CASSLSSGTGSGELFF
TRBJ2-3 TRBV5-6 CASTRGTATDTQYF
TRBJ2-7 TRBV6-5 CASSYSGQGGYEQYF
TRBJ2-3 TRBV14 CASSLNPTSTDTQYF
TRBJ2-3 TRBV15 CATSRGADTQYF
TRBJ1-3 TRBV30 CAWDRGLGNTIYF
TRBJ2-1 TRBV14 CASSQSRGQKGTSKGGYNEQFF
TRBJ1-6 TRBV6-5 CASSPGTGGLPLHF
TRBJ1-2 TRBV27 CASSWTGGVYGYTF